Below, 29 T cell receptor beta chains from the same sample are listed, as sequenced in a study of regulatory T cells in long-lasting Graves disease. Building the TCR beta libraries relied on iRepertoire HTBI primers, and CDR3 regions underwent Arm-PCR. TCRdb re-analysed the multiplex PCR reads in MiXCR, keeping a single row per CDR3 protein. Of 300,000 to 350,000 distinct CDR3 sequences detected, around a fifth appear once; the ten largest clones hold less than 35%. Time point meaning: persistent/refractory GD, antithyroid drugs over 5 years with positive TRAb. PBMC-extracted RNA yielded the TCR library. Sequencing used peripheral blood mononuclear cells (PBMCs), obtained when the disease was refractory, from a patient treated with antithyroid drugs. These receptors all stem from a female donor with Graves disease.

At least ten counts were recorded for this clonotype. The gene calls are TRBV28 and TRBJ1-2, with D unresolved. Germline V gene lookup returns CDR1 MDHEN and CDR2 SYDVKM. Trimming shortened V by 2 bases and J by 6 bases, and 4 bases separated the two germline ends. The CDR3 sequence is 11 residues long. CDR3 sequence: CASSLRDGYTF. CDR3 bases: TGTGCCAGCAGTTTACGGGATGGCTACACCTTC.

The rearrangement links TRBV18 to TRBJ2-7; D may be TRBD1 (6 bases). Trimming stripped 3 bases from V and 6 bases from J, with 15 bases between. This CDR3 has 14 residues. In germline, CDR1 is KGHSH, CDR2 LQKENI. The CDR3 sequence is CASSPFDRPGEQYF. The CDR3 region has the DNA TGTGCCAGCTCACCTTTTGACAGGCCAGGCGAGCAGTACTTC.

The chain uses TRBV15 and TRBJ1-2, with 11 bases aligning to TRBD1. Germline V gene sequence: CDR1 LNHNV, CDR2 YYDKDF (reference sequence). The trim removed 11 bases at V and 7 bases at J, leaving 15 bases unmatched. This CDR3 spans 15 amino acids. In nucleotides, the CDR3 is TGTGCCGCAGGACAGGGGGCTGGTTTTGGTGTTGGCTACACCTTC. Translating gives CAAGQGAGFGVGYTF.

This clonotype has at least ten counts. CDR3 loop: CASSLEPSETEAFF. The CDR3 DNA reads TGTGCCAGCAGCTTAGAACCCTCCGAGACTGAAGCTTTCTTT. The chain combines TRBV7-2 with TRBJ1-1; D is unresolved. This CDR3 spans 14 amino acids. The germline V and J ends were trimmed by 1 base and 5 bases, with 11 bases remaining between them. Germline loops: CDR1 SGHTA, CDR2 FQGNSA. The whole variable domain, remainder taken from reference TRBV7-2 and TRBJ1-1, is GAGVSQSPSNKVTEKGKDVELRCDPISGHTALYWYRQSLGQGLEFLIYFQGNSAPDKSGLPSDRFSAERTGGSVSTLTIQRTQQEDSAVYLCASSLEPSETEAFFGQGTRLTVV.

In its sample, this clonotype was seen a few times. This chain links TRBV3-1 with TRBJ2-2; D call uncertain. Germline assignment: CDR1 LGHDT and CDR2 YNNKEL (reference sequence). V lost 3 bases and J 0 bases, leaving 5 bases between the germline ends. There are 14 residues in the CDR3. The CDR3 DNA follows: TGTGCCAGCAGCCAGGTATCGAACACCGGGGAGCTGTTTTTT. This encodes CASSQVSNTGELFF.

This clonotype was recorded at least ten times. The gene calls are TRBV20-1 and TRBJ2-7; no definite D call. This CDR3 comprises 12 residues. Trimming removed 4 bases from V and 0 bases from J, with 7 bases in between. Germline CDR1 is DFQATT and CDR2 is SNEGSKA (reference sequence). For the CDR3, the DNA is TGCAGTGCTAATTACCGCTCCTACGAGCAGTACTTC. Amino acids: CSANYRSYEQYF.

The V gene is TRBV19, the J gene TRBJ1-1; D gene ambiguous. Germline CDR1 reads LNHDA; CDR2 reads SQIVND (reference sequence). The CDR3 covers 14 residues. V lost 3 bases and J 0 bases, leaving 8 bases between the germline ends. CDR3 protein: CASSMTYMNTEAFF. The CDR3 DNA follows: TGTGCCAGTAGTATGACATACATGAACACTGAAGCTTTCTTT.

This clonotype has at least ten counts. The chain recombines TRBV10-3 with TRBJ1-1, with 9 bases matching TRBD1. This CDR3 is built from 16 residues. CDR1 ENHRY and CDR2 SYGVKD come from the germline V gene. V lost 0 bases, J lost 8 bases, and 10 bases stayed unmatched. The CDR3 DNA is TGTGCCATCAGTGAGTCGTTGGGGACAGGGACCGTGGAAGCTTTCTTT. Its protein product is CAISESLGTGTVEAFF.

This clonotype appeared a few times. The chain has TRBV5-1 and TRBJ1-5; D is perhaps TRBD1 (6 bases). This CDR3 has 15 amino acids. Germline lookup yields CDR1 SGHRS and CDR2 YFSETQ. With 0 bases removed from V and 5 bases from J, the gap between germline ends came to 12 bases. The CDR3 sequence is CASSLGGRADQPQHF. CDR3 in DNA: TGCGCCAGCAGCTTGGGGGGGCGGGCTGATCAGCCCCAGCATTTT. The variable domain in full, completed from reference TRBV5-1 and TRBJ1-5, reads KAGVTQTPRYLIKTRGQQVTLSCSPISGHRSVSWYQQTPGQGLQFLFEYFSETQRNKGNFPGRFSGRQFSNSRSEMNVSTLELGDSALYLCASSLGGRADQPQHFGDGTRLSIL.

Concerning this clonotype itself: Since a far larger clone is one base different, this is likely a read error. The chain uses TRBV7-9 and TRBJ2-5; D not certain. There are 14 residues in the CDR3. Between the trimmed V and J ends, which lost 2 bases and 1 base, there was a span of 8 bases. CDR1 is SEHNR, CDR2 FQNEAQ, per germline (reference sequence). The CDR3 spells CASSLMGLQETQYF. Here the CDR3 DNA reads TGTGCCAGCAGCTTAATGGGCCTCCAAGAGACCCAGTACTTC.

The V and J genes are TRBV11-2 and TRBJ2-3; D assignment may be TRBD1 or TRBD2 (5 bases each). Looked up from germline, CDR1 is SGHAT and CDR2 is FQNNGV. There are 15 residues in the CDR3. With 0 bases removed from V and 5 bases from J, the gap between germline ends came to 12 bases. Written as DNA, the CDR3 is TGTGCCAGCAGCTTAGACCCGACGAGGGGAGATACGCAGTATTTT. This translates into CASSLDPTRGDTQYF.

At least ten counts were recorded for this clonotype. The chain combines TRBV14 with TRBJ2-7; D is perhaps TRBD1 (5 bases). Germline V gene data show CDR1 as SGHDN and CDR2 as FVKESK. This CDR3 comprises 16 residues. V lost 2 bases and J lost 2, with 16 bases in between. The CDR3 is CASSQPLGRATYEQYF. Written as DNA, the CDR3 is TGTGCCAGCAGCCAACCCCTGGGCAGGGCTACCTACGAGCAGTACTTC. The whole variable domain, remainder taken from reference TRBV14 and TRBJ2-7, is EAGVTQFPSHSVIEKGQTVTLRCDPISGHDNLYWYRRVMGKEIKFLLHFVKESKQDESGMPNNRFLAERTGGTYSTLKVQPAELEDSGVYFCASSQPLGRATYEQYFGPGTRLTVT.

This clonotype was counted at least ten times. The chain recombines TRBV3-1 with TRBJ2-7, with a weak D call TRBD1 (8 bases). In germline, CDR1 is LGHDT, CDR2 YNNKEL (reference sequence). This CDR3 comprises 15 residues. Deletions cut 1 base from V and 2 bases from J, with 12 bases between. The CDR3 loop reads CASSQATGGAYEQYF. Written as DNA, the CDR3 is TGTGCCAGCAGCCAAGCTACAGGGGGGGCCTACGAGCAGTACTTC.

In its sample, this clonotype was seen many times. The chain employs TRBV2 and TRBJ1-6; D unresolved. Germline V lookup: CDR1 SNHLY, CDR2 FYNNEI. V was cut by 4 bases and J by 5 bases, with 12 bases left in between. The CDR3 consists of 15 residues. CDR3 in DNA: TGTGCCAGCAGTGTGAGTGACCTGAATAATTCACCCCTCCACTTT. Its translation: CASSVSDLNNSPLHF. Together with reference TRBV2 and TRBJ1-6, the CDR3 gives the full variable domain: EPEVTQTPSHQVTQMGQEVILRCVPISNHLYFYWYRQILGQKVEFLVSFYNNEISEKSEIFDDQFSVERPDGSNFTLKIRSTKLEDSAMYFCASSVSDLNNSPLHFGNGTRLTVT.

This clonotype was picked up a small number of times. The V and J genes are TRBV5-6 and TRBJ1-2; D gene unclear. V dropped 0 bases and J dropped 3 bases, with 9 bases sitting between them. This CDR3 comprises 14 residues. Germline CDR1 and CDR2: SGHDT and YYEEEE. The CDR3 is CASSLDVKDYGYTF. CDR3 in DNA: TGTGCCAGCAGCTTGGATGTAAAGGACTATGGCTACACCTTC.

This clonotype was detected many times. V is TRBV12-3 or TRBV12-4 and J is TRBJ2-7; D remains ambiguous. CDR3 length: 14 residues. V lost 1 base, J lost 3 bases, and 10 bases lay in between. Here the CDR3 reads CASSLVEKSYEQYF. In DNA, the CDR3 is TGTGCCAGCAGTTTAGTGGAGAAGAGCTACGAGCAGTACTTC.

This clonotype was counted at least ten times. Here the CDR3 reads CASSPTGRGYYEQYF. The CDR3 DNA reads as TGTGCCAGCAGCCCGACCGGGCGGGGTTACTACGAGCAGTACTTC. The chain employs TRBV12-3 or TRBV12-4 and TRBJ2-7, with D possibly matching TRBD2 (6 bases). The CDR3 consists of 15 residues. The ends were cut back, 6 bases at V and 3 bases at J, with 18 bases in the middle.

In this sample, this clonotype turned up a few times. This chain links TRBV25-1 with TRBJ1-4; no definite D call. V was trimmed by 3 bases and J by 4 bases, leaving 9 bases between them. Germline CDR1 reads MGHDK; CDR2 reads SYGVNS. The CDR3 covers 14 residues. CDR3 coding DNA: TGTGCCAGCAGTGATGTGGGTGGTAATGAAAAACTGTTTTTT. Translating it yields CASSDVGGNEKLFF.

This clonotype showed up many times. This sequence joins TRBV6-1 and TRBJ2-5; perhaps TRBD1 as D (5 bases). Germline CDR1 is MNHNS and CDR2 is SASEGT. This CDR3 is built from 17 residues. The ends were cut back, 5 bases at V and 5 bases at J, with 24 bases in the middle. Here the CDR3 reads CASSRGRVSLVGETQYF. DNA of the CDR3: TGTGCCAGCAGTAGGGGCAGGGTGTCCTTGGTTGGGGAGACCCAGTACTTC.

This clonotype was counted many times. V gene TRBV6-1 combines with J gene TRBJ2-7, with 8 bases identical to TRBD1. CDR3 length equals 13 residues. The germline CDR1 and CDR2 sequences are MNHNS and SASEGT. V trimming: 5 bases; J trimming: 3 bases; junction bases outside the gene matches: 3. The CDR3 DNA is TGTGCCAGCAGTCAGGGGGCTGGCTACGAGCAGTACTTC. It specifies CASSQGAGYEQYF.

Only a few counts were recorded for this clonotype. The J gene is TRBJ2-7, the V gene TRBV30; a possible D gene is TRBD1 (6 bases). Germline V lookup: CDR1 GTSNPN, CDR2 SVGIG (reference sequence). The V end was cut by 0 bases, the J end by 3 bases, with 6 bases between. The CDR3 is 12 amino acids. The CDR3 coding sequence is TGTGCCTGGAGTGTCAGGGGCTACGAGCAGTACTTC. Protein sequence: CAWSVRGYEQYF. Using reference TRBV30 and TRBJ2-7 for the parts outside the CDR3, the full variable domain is SQTIHQWPATLVQPVGSPLSLECTVEGTSNPNLYWYRQAAGRGLQLLFYSVGIGQISSEVPQNLSASRPQDRQFILSSKKLLLSDSGFYLCAWSVRGYEQYFGPGTRLTVT.

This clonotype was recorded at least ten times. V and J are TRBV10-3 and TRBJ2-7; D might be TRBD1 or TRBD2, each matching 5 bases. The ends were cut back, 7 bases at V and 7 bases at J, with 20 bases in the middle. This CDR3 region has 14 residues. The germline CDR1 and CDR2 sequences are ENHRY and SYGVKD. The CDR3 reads CAIKLGTDLGEQYF. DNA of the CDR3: TGTGCCATCAAACTCGGGACGGACCTCGGGGAGCAGTACTTC.

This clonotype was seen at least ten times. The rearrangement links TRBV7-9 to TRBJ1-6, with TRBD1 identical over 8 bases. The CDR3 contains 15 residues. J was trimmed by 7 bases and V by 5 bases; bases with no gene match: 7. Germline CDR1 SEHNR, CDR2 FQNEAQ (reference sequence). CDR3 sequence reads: CASSPGGFGNSPLHF. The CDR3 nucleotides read TGTGCCAGCAGCCCAGGGGGCTTTGGGAATTCACCCCTCCACTTT.

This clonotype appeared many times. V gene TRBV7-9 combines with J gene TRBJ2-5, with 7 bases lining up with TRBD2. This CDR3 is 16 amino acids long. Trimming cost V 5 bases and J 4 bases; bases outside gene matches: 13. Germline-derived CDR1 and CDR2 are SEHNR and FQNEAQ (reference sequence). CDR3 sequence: CASSLLAGGMGETQYF. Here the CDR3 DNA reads TGTGCCAGCAGCCTACTTGCCGGGGGGATGGGAGAGACCCAGTACTTC.

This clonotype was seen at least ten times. CDR3 loop: CASSSGTGIREKLFF. In DNA, the CDR3 is TGTGCCAGTAGCTCCGGGACAGGGATTCGCGAAAAACTGTTTTTT. V is TRBV19 and J is TRBJ1-4; TRBD1 aligns across 9 bases. The germline gives CDR1 LNHDA, CDR2 SQIVND (reference sequence). CDR3 length: 15 amino acids. V lost 6 bases to trimming and J lost 8 bases; unmatched junction nucleotides: 10.

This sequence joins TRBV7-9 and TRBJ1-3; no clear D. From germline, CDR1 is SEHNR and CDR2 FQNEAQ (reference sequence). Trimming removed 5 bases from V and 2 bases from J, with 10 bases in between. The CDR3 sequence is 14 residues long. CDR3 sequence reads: CASSPLQAGNTIYF. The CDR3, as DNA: TGTGCCAGCAGCCCCCTCCAGGCTGGAAACACCATATATTTT.

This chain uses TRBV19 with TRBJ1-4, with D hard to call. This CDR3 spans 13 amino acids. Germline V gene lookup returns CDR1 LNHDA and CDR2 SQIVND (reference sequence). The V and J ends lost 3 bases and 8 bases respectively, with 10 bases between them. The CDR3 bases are TGTGCCAGTAGTATCGGGTGGCGGGAAAAACTGTTTTTT. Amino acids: CASSIGWREKLFF.

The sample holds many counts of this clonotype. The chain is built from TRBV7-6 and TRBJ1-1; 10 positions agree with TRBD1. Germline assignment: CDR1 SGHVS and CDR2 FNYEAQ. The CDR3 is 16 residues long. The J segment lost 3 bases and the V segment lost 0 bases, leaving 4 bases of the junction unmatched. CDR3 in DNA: TGTGCCAGCAGCTTAGCGCCAGGGACAGGGGACACTGAAGCTTTCTTT. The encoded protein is CASSLAPGTGDTEAFF.

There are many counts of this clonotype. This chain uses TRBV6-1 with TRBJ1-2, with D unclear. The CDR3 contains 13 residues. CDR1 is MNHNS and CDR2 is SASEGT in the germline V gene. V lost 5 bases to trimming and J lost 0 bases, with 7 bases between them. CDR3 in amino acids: CASSLSPNYGYTF. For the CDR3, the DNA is TGTGCCAGCAGTCTTTCGCCTAACTATGGCTACACCTTC.